The subject of this entry is one T cell receptor beta chain. This table comes from immunoSEQ multiplex PCR, and its TCRdb copy is limited to in-frame clones, with some not included. The data show 8,500 to 11,000 clones, approximately 90% seen once. Germline lookup yields CDR1 SGDLS and CDR2 YYNGEE. The V and J ends lost 0 bases and 7 bases respectively, with 10 bases between them. The CDR3 sequence is 13 residues long. This record belongs to a study of blood T cell dynamics during melanoma immunotherapy. Indicated time point: pre-treatment baseline. The receptor was derived from a human donor with melanoma. The chain combines TRBV9 with TRBJ2-5; D is tentatively TRBD1 or TRBD2 (6 bases each). The sequences come from blood, collected from a patient treated with checkpoint blockade. In DNA form, the CDR3 reads TGTGCCAGCAGCGTAGAGGGGGGTAGGACCCAGTACTTC. Translated, it gives CASSVEGGRTQYF.